This TCR beta chain derives from a study of T cells in Graves' hyperthyroidism and ophthalmopathy. Across the study: At initial diagnosis, before any treatment had begun, peripheral blood was obtained.

Using RNA transcripts as the source, TCR beta CDR3 regions were amplified. The HTBI set primed first-round TCR CDR3 RT-PCR. Each CDR3 protein gets one entry after TCRdb re-called the multiplex PCR reads with MiXCR. The profile shows some 600,000 distinct CDR3 sequences, roughly 14% of them singletons. Uncontrolled infection, other autoimmune disease, pregnancy and lactation each barred patients from inclusion. This clonotype appeared many times. Sequenced material: blood. This TCR came from a woman aged 25 to 39 with Graves' hyperthyroidism that later progressed to Graves' ophthalmopathy.

CDR3 sequence reads: CASSSPSTGKRTGELFF. CDR3 sequence (DNA): TGTGCCAGCAGTTCCCCTTCGACAGGGAAAAGGACCGGGGAGCTGTTTTTT. This sequence joins TRBV28 and TRBJ2-2, with TRBD1 identical over 7 bases. Germline-derived CDR1 and CDR2 are MDHEN and SYDVKM. There are 17 residues in the CDR3. Trimming removed 4 bases from V and 5 bases from J; junction bases left unmatched: 13.